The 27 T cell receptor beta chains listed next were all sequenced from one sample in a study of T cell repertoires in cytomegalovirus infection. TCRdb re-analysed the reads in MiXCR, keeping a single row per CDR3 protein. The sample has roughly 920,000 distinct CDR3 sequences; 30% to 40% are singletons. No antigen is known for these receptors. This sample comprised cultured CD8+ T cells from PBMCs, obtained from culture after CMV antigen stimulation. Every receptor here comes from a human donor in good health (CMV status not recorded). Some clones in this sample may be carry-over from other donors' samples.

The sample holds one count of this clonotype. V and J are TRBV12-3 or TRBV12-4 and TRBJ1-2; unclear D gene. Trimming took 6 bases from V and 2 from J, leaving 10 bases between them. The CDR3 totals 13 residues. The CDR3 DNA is TGTGCCAGCAGCCCCGTCCTAAACTATGGCTACACCTTC. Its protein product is CASSPVLNYGYTF.

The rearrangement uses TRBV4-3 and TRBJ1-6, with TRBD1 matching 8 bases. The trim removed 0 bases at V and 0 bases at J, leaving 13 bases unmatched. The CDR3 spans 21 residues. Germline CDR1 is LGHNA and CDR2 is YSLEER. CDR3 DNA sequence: TGCGCCAGCAGCCAAGATATCGGCAGGGGGCCCAGGAGCTCCTATAATTCACCCCTCCACTTT. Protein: CASSQDIGRGPRSSYNSPLHF.

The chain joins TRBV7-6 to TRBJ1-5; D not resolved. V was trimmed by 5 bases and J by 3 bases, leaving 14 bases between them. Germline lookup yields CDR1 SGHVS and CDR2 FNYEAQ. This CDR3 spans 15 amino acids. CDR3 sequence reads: CASSARTGNNQPQHF. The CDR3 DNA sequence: TGTGCCAGCAGCGCACGGACGGGCAACAATCAGCCCCAGCATTTT.

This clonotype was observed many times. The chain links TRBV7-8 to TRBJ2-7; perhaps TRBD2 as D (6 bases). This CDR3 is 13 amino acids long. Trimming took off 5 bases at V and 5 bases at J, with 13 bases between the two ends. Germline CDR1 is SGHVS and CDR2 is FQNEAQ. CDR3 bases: TGTGCCAGCAGCCCGACGGGAGTTAACGAGCAGTACTTC. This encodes CASSPTGVNEQYF.

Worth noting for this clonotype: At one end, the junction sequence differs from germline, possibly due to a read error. CDR3 DNA sequence: TGTGCCACCAGCAGAGAAGGCTACTACGAGCAGTACTTT. This encodes CATSREGYYEQYF. The V gene is TRBV15, the J gene TRBJ2-7; D is unresolved. This CDR3 is 13 amino acids long. From germline, CDR1 is LNHNV and CDR2 YYDKDF (reference sequence).

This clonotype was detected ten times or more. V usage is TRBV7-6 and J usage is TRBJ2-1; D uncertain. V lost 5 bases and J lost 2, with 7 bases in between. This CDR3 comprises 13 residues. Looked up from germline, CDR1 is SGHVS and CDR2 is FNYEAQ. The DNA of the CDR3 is TGTGCCAGCAGCCCCCGAGCCTACAATGAGCAGTTCTTC. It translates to CASSPRAYNEQFF.

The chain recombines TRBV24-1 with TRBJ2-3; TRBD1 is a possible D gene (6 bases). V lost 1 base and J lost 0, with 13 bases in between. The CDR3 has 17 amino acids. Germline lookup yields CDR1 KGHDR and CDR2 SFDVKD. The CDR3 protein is CATSDFGTISSTDTQYF. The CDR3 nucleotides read TGTGCCACCAGTGATTTTGGGACAATCTCTAGCACAGATACGCAGTATTTT.

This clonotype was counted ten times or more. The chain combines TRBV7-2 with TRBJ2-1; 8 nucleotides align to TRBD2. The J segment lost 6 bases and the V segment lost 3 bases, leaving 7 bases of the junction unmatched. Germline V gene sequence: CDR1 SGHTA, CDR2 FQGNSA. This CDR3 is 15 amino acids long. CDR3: CASSFGGLASNEQFF. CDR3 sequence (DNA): TGTGCCAGCAGCTTTGGAGGACTAGCATCCAATGAGCAGTTCTTC.

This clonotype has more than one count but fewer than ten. The chain's CDR3 is CASSRGTINEQFF. The CDR3, as DNA: TGTGCCAGCAGTCGAGGGACCATCAATGAGCAGTTCTTC. The chain employs TRBV12-3 or TRBV12-4 and TRBJ2-1, with D perhaps given as TRBD1 or TRBD2 (5 bases each). The CDR3 extends over 13 amino acids. The V gene lost 5 bases and the J gene lost 6 bases, with 11 bases spanning the gap.

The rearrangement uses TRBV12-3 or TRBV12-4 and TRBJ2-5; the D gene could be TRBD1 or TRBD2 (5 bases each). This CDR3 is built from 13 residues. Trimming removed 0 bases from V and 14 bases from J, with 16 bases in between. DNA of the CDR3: TGTGCCAGCAGTTTAGCAGGGCCGGGACCGCCTTACTTC. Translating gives CASSLAGPGPPYF.

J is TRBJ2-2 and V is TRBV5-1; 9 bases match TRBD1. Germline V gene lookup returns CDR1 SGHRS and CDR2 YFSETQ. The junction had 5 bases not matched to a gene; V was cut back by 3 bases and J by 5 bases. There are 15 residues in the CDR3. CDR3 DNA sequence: TGCGCCAGCAGCTACGGACAGGGGTGGACCGGGGAGCTGTTTTTT. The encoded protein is CASSYGQGWTGELFF.

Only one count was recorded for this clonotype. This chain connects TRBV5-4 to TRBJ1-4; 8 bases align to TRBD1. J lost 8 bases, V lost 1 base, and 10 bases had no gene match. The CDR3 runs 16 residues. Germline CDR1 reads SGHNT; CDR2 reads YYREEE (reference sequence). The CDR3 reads CASSLPADRGGEKLFF. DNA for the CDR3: TGTGCCAGCAGCTTGCCCGCCGACAGGGGAGGGGAAAAACTGTTTTTT. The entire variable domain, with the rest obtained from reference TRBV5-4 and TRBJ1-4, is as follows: ETGVTQSPTHLIKTRGQQVTLRCSSQSGHNTVSWYQQALGQGPQFIFQYYREEENGRGNFPPRFSGLQFPNYSSELNVNALELDDSALYLCASSLPADRGGEKLFFGSGTQLSVL.

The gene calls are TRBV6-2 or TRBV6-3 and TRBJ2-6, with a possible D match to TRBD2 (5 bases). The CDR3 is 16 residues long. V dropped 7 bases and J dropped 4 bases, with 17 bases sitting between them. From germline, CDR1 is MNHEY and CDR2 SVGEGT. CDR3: CASTLFESGGANVLTF. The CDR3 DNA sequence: TGTGCCAGCACCCTTTTTGAGAGCGGCGGGGCCAACGTCCTGACTTTC.

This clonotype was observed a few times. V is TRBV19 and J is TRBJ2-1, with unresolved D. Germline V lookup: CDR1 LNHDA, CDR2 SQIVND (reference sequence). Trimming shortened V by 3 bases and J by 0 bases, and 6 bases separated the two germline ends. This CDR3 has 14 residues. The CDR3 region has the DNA TGTGCCAGTAGTATTAGCTCCTCCTACAATGAGCAGTTCTTC. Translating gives CASSISSSYNEQFF.

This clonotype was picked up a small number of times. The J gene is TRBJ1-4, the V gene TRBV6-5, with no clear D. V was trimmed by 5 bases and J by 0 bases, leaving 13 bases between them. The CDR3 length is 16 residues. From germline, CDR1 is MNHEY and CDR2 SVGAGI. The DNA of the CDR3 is TGTGCCAGCAGTCGATTACCGGGAGCAACTAATGAAAAACTGTTTTTT. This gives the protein CASSRLPGATNEKLFF.

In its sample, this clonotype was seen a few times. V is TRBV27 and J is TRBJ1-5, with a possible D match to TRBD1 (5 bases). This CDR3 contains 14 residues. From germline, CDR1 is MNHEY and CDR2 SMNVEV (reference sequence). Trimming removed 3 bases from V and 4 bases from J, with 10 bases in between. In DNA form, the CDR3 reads TGTGCCAGCAGTTTCGACGGGACGAATCAGCCCCAGCATTTT. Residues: CASSFDGTNQPQHF.

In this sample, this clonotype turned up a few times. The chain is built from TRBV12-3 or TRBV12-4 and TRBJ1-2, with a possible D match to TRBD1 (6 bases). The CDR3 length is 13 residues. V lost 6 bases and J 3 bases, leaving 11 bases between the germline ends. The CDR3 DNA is TGTGCCAGCAGAAAACAGGGTGACTATGGCTACACCTTC. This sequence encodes CASRKQGDYGYTF.

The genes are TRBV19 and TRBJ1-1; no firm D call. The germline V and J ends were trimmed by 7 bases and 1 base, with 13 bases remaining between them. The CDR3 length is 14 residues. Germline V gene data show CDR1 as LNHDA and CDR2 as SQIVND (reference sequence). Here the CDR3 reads CASTRFAKNTEAFF. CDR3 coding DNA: TGTGCCAGTACTAGGTTTGCGAAGAACACTGAAGCTTTCTTT.

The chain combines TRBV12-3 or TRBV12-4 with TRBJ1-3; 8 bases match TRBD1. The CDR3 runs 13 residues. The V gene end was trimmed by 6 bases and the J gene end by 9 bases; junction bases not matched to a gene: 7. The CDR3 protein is CASSTGGWRTIYF. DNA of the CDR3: TGTGCCAGCAGCACAGGGGGGTGGCGCACCATATATTTT.

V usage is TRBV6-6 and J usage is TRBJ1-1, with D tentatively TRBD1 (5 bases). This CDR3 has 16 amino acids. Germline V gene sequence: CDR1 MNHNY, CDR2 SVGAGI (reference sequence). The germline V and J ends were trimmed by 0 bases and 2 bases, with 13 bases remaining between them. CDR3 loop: CASSYSRKGPNTEAFF. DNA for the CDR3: TGTGCCAGCAGTTACTCGAGAAAGGGACCTAACACTGAAGCTTTCTTT.

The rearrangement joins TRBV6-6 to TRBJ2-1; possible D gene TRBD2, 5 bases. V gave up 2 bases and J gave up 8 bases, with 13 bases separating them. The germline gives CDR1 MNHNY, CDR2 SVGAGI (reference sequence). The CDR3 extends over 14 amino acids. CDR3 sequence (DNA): TGTGCCAGCAGTTACCTTGGGAGTAGGGATGAGCAGTTCTTC. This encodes CASSYLGSRDEQFF.

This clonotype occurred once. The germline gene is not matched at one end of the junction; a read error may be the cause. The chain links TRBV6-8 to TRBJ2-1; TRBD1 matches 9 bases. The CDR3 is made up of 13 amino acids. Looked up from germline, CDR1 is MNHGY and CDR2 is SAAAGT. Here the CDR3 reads CTSATGGYNEQFF. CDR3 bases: TGTACCAGCGCGACAGGGGGGTACAATGAGCAGTTCTTC.

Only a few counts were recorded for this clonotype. The DNA of the CDR3 is TGTGCCAGCAGCGTGGGAGGGACCAATTCACCCCTCCACTTT. It codes for CASSVGGTNSPLHF. The chain recombines TRBV9 with TRBJ1-6; maybe TRBD1 (5 bases). Trimming took off 2 bases at V and 7 bases at J, with 10 bases between the two ends. The germline V gene has CDR1 SGDLS and CDR2 YYNGEE. The CDR3 covers 14 residues. The whole variable domain, remainder taken from reference TRBV9 and TRBJ1-6, is DSGVTQTPKHLITATGQRVTLRCSPRSGDLSVYWYQQSLDQGLQFLIQYYNGEERAKGNILERFSAQQFPDLHSELNLSSLELGDSALYFCASSVGGTNSPLHFGNGTRLTVT.

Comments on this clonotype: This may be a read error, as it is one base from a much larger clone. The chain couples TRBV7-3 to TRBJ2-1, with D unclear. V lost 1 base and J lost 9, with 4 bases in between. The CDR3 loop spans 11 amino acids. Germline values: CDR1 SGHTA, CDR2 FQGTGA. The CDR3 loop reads CASSLKGEQFF. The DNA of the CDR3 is TGTGCCAGCAGCTTAAAAGGTGAGCAGTTCTTC.

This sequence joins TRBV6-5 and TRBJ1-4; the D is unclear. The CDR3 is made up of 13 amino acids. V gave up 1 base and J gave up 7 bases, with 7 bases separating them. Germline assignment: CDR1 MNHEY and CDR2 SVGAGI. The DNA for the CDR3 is TGTGCCAGCAGTTACTTGAAGGGTGAAAAACTGTTTTTT. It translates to CASSYLKGEKLFF.

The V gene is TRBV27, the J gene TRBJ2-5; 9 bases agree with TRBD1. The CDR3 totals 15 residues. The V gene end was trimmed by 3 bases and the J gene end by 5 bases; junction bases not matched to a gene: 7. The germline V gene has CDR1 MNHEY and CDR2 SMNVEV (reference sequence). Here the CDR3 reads CASSFHGTGLETQYF. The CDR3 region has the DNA TGTGCCAGCAGTTTTCACGGGACAGGGCTGGAGACCCAGTACTTC.

The DNA for the CDR3 is TGTGCCAGCAGCTTGCCCGCTTTAGCGGGGGGCTCCTACGAGCAGTACTTC. Translating gives CASSLPALAGGSYEQYF. The gene calls are TRBV5-8 and TRBJ2-7, with 10 nucleotides matching TRBD2. The germline V gene encodes CDR1 SGHTS and CDR2 YDEGEE. The CDR3 consists of 17 residues. With 1 base clipped from V and 0 bases from J, the junction kept 7 bases outside the gene matches.